This T cell receptor (beta chain) was sequenced in a study of breast tumors, draining lymph nodes, adjacent tissues. Samples came from axillary lymph nodes draining the breast cancer. The study, taken as a whole, reports: Tumor and nontumor repertoires were significantly more similar in luminal-like than in basal-like breast cancer. Compared with lymph nodes, tumors were less diverse; compared with nontumor tissue, more.

TCRdb reprocessed the multiplex PCR reads with MiXCR, giving one entry per CDR3 protein. The table records fewer than 150,000 distinct CDR3 sequences, around 21% of them present only once. Deletions cut 0 bases from V and 7 bases from J, with 17 bases between. Germline V gene data show CDR1 as SGHNT and CDR2 as YYREEE (reference sequence). CDR3 size: 16 residues. On this clonotype: The antigen is unknown.

The sample comprised axillary lymph node tissue. This receptor was identified in a female donor with breast cancer. Some clones in this sample may be carry-over from other donors' samples. The V and J genes are TRBV5-4 and TRBJ2-1; tentatively, D is TRBD1 or TRBD2 (6 bases each). DNA of the CDR3: TGTGCCAGCAGCTTGGGTTACAGAGGAGGGGGGAATGAGCAGTTCTTC. Its protein product is CASSLGYRGGGNEQFF.